A selection of T cell receptor beta chains follows, all from one sample in a study of blood T cell repertoires in COVID-19. Libraries were prepared by immunoSEQ multiplex PCR; TCRdb keeps only in-frame clonotypes and omits some of them. The table shows 200,000 to 250,000 clones, with around 82% occurring only once. Sequencing input: peripheral blood. All receptors derive from an elderly woman with acute or convalescent COVID-19. CDR3s include the opening cysteine and the closing phenylalanine or tryptophan. The order of the fields is J gene, V gene, D gene, CDR3 protein. A D gene is named only where the DNA matches it firmly.

j_call: TRBJ1-5; v_call: TRBV5-6; d_call: TRBD1; cdr3_aa: CASSLGQRNQPQHF
j_call: TRBJ2-1; v_call: TRBV30; d_call: TRBD2; cdr3_aa: CAWSVGAGGYNEQFF
j_call: TRBJ2-7; v_call: TRBV10-3; d_call: .; cdr3_aa: CAIRPTNSYEQYF
j_call: TRBJ2-3; v_call: TRBV3-1/TRBV3-2; d_call: .; cdr3_aa: CASSQGGPGDTQYF
j_call: TRBJ1-3; v_call: TRBV2; d_call: .; cdr3_aa: CASTVSLNTIYF
j_call: TRBJ1-6; v_call: TRBV13; d_call: TRBD1; cdr3_aa: CASSTRDRDHNSPLHF
j_call: TRBJ2-2; v_call: TRBV2; d_call: TRBD1; cdr3_aa: CASSQDRTYTGELFF
j_call: TRBJ1-2; v_call: TRBV5-1; d_call: TRBD1; cdr3_aa: CASSSRTGDGSGYTF
j_call: TRBJ1-1; v_call: TRBV2; d_call: .; cdr3_aa: CASRRETIGRTEAFF
j_call: TRBJ2-4; v_call: TRBV19; d_call: TRBD2; cdr3_aa: CASSGLAAAQNIQYF
j_call: TRBJ1-3; v_call: TRBV9; d_call: .; cdr3_aa: CASSSWGVPGNTIYF
j_call: TRBJ2-1; v_call: TRBV7-3; d_call: TRBD2; cdr3_aa: CASRPQRGGQNEQFF
j_call: TRBJ1-4; v_call: TRBV11-2; d_call: TRBD1; cdr3_aa: CASSLGQGREKLFF
j_call: TRBJ2-2; v_call: TRBV27; d_call: .; cdr3_aa: CASTRIGPGELFF
j_call: TRBJ1-5; v_call: TRBV30; d_call: .; cdr3_aa: CAWSVGELGQPQHF
j_call: TRBJ2-5; v_call: TRBV5-1; d_call: TRBD2; cdr3_aa: CASSASGTRSIETQYF
j_call: TRBJ2-7; v_call: TRBV6-5; d_call: .; cdr3_aa: CASTYLGEPREQYF
j_call: TRBJ2-3; v_call: TRBV2; d_call: TRBD1; cdr3_aa: CASSPRTGVTDTQYF
j_call: TRBJ1-2; v_call: TRBV3-1/TRBV3-2; d_call: TRBD1; cdr3_aa: CASSQVLRDRGPGYTF
j_call: TRBJ1-5; v_call: TRBV7-7; d_call: TRBD1; cdr3_aa: CASSPWTGLSNQPQHF
j_call: TRBJ1-3; v_call: TRBV28; d_call: .; cdr3_aa: CASRIVGGSGNTIYF
j_call: TRBJ1-1; v_call: TRBV29-1; d_call: TRBD1; cdr3_aa: CSVEPQGGTEAFF
j_call: TRBJ1-1; v_call: TRBV27; d_call: .; cdr3_aa: CASSFQGRGMNTEAFF
j_call: TRBJ1-1; v_call: TRBV6-5; d_call: .; cdr3_aa: CASSYQILNTEAFF
j_call: TRBJ2-1; v_call: TRBV27; d_call: .; cdr3_aa: CASSLSWRTYNEQFF
j_call: TRBJ1-6; v_call: TRBV24-1; d_call: TRBD1; cdr3_aa: CATTEADRGNNSPLHF
j_call: TRBJ2-3; v_call: TRBV5-4; d_call: TRBD2; cdr3_aa: CASSLDASGGDTQYF
j_call: TRBJ1-4; v_call: TRBV7-9; d_call: TRBD1; cdr3_aa: CASRLDRGNEKLFF
j_call: TRBJ2-5; v_call: TRBV15; d_call: TRBD2; cdr3_aa: CATSRTSGGQETQYF
j_call: TRBJ2-1; v_call: TRBV7-3; d_call: TRBD2; cdr3_aa: CASSPLAGSYNEQFF
j_call: TRBJ1-1; v_call: TRBV6-5; d_call: .; cdr3_aa: CASSYSRAGRAEAFF
j_call: TRBJ1-2; v_call: TRBV7-2; d_call: TRBD1; cdr3_aa: CASSITGGSYDYTF
j_call: TRBJ1-2; v_call: TRBV19; d_call: TRBD1; cdr3_aa: CASSIRTGDGYTF